This T cell receptor beta chain is from a study of T cell responses to AZD1222 COVID-19 vaccine (dated by TCRdb to about 2021). About the study as a whole: Because spike-specific TCR depth and breadth did not differ between the two schedules, AZD1222 recipients who got a second dose at roughly 4 weeks were pooled with those who got a second dose at roughly 12 weeks. TCR sequencing covered roughly 230 trial participants: 200 to 210 given two doses of AZD1222 and about 26 given two doses of MenACWY control vaccine. Trial participants were enrolled by age into subgroups of 18-55, 56-69 and 70-plus years, and roughly 160, 29 and 62 TCR-sequenced participants, respectively, were included in these subgroups. On the study overall, not on this receptor specifically: CD4 TCRs associated with the vaccine covered the entire spike protein, and the dominant responses were in regions 160-218 and 743-854. Reportedly, close to half of the unique spike-specific TCRs recognized epitopes lying outside the regions that are mutated in the B.1.351 and B.1.1.7 variants. Because no samples from the day 14 peak response were available, repertoires could be characterized only after the peak T cell response. The 56-69-year group was small, and its depth increase did not reach significance, likely because of low power. Conclusions about previously exposed vaccinees were limited because only six AZD1222 recipients were SARS-CoV-2 seropositive at baseline. After two AZD1222 doses, both the breadth and the depth of spike-specific TCRs were significantly higher than at day 0 and than in MenACWY recipients. Most participants were white British and females outnumbered males, and the authors suggested that clonal diversity may have been underestimated.

CDR3 length: 12 amino acids, cysteine to phenylalanine. Of all the DNA, just the CDR3 is kept, 36 bases in frame from base 1. At the junction V is shortened by 5 bases and J by 5 bases, with 8 bases in between. CDR1 and CDR2, per the germline V gene (reference sequence), are LGHDT and YNNKEL. This clone was observed a single time. The antigen it recognizes is unknown. Base qualities were left out, and no much larger clone turns up one base away. This specimen's time point label, interpreted: baseline before first vaccination. The vaccinee samples were drawn from two UK trials, COV001 and COV002, one of which was a single-blind randomized controlled phase 2/3 trial testing AZD1222 (ChAdOx1 nCoV-19) in healthy adults. Trial participant PBMC samples were collected at day 0 and day 28 after the second dose for TCRbeta chain sequencing. The CDR3 regions of human TCRbeta chains were analyzed by immunosequencing. Per the authors' processing: Repertoire TCRs were checked for matches against a reference library of SARS-CoV-2-specific TCRs that had been generated using the MIRA antigen-specificity platform. Breadth was defined as the fraction of unique TCRs that were SARS-CoV-2-associated. Depth was defined as the fraction of total T cells that were SARS-CoV-2-associated. Using the MIRA data, every spike-specific TCR was mapped to the spike region that the TCR reacted to and assigned to either a CD4 or a CD8 class. Log10-transformed breadth and depth values were compared by one-way ANOVA with Sidak's multiple comparisons tests. TCRdb retrieved this table from immuneACCESS and kept in-frame rearrangements only. Not all clones are present; in checked studies, unresolved V genes account for under half, and no reason is known for the remainder. The V and J calls and clone size were taken over from that table, and D and trimming were inferred from the DNA. Recorded for this sample are some 100,000 clones; about nine tenths of them occurred a single time. The ten largest clones add up to about 5.2% of the sample.

Sequencing used peripheral blood, obtained on day 0 of AZD1222 vaccination. This TCR was recovered from an adult in good health. The chain employs TRBV3-1 (or the pseudogene TRBV3-2) and TRBJ2-3; perhaps TRBD1 is the D gene, with 5 bases matching. The sequenced DNA: TGTGCCAGCAGCTCAGGGTTAGATACGCAGTATTTT. It is translated as CASSSGLDTQYF.